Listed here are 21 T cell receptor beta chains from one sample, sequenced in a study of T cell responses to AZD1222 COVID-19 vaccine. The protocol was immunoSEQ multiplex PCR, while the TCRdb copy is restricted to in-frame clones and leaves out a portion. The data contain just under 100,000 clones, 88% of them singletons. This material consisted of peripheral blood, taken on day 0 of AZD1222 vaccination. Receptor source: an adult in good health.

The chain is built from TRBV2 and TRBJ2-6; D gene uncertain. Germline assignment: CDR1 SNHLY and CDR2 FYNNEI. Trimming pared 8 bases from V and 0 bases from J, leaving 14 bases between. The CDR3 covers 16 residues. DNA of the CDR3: TGTGCCAGCTCCAGGCCCCCAAGCTCTGGGGCCAACGTCCTGACTTTC. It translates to CASSRPPSSGANVLTF.

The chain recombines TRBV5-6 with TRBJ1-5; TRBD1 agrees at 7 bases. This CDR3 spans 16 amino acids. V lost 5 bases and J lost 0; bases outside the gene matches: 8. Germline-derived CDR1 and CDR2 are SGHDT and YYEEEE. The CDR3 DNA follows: TGTGCCAGCAGTCCTGACAGGGCCGATAGCAATCAGCCCCAGCATTTT. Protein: CASSPDRADSNQPQHF.

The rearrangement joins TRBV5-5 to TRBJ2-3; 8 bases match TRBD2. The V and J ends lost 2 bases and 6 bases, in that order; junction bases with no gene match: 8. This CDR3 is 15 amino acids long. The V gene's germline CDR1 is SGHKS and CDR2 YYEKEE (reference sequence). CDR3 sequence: CASSFTSGGDDTQYF. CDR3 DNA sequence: TGTGCCAGCAGCTTTACTAGCGGAGGGGACGATACGCAGTATTTT.

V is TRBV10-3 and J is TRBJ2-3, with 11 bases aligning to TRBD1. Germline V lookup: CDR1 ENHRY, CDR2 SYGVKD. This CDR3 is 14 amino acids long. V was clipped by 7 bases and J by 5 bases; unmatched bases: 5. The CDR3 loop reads CAIKGQGDIDTQYF. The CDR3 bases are TGTGCCATCAAGGGACAGGGGGACATAGATACGCAGTATTTT.

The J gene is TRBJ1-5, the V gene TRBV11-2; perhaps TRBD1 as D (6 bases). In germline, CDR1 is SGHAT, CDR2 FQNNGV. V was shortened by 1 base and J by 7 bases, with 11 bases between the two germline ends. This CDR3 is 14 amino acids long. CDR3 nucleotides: TGTGCCAGCAGCTTAGGGGGGGCAGGACAGCCCCAGCATTTT. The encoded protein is CASSLGGAGQPQHF.

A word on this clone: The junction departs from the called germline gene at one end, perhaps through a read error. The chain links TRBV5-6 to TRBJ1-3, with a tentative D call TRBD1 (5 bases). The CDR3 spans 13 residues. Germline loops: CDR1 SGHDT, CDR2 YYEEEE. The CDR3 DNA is TGTGCCAGCAGCTTAAGGGGCGGAGGCCCGGCGGATTTT. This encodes CASSLRGGGPADF.

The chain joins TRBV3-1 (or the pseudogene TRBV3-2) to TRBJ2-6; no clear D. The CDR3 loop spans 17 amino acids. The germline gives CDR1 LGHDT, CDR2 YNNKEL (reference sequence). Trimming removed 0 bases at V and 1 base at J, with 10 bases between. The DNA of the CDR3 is TGTGCCAGCAGCCAAGATCACCGTAAATCTGGGGCCAACGTCCTGACTTTC. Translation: CASSQDHRKSGANVLTF.

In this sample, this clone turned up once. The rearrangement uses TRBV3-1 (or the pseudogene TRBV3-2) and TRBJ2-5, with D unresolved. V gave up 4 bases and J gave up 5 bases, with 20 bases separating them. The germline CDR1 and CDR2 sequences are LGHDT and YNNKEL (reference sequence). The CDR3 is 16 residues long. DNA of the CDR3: TGTGCCAGCAGCCCCCGGAGTCTCCCCTTTGGGGAGACCCAGTACTTC. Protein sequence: CASSPRSLPFGETQYF.

CDR3 residues: CASSRFPGLAAGELFF. In DNA form, the CDR3 reads TGCGCCAGCAGCCGTTTCCCGGGACTAGCGGCCGGGGAGCTGTTTTTT. The V and J genes are TRBV4-1 and TRBJ2-2; TRBD2 matches at 11 bases. The CDR3 is made up of 16 amino acids. Germline CDR1 reads MGHRA; CDR2 reads YSYEKL. The junction had 7 bases not matched to a gene; V was cut back by 4 bases and J by 6 bases.

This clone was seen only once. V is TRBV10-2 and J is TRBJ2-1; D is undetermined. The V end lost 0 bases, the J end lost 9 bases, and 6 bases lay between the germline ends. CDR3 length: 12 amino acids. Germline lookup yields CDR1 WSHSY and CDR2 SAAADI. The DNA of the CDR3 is TGCGCCAGCAGTGAGTCGGCGGCTGAGCAGTTCTTC. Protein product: CASSESAAEQFF.

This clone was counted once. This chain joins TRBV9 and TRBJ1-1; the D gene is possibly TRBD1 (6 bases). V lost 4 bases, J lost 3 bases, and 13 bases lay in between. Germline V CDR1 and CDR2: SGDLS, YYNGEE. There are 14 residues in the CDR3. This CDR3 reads CASSPDSGDTEAFF. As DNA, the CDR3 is TGTGCCAGCAGCCCAGACTCAGGGGACACTGAAGCTTTCTTT. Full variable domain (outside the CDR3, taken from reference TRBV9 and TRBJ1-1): DSGVTQTPKHLITATGQRVTLRCSPRSGDLSVYWYQQSLDQGLQFLIQYYNGEERAKGNILERFSAQQFPDLHSELNLSSLELGDSALYFCASSPDSGDTEAFFGQGTRLTVV.

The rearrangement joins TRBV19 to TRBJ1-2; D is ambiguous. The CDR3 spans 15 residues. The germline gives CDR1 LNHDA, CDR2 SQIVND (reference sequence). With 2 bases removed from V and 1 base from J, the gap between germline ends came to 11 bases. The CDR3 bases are TGTGCCAGTAGTATAATCGCAGACCATAACTATGGCTACACCTTC. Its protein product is CASSIIADHNYGYTF.

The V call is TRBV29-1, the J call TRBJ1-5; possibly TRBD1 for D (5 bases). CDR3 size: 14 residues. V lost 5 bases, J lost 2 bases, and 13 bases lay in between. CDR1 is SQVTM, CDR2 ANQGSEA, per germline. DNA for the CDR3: TGCAGCGTTAGCCGGGGGTTGGGCAATCAGCCCCAGCATTTT. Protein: CSVSRGLGNQPQHF.

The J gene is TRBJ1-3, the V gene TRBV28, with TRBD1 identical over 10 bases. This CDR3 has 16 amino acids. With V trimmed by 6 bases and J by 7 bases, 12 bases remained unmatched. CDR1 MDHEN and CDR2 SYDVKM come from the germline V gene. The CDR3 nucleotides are TGTGCCAGCAGCCGACGAGACAGGGGGCGCGGGAACACCATATATTTT. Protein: CASSRRDRGRGNTIYF.

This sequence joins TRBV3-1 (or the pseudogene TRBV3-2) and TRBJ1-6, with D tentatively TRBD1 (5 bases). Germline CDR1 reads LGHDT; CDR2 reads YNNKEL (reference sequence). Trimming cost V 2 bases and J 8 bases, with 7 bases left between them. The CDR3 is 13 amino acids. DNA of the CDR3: TGTGCCAGCAGCCAAAGGGACGATTCACCCCTCCACTTT. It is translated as CASSQRDDSPLHF.

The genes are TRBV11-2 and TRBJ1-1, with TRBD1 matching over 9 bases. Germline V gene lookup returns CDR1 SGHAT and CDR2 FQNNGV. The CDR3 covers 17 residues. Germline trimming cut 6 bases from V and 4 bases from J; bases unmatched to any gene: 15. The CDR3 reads CASSSSQLGQGITEAFF. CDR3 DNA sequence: TGTGCCAGCAGTTCCTCCCAACTCGGACAGGGGATCACTGAAGCTTTCTTT.

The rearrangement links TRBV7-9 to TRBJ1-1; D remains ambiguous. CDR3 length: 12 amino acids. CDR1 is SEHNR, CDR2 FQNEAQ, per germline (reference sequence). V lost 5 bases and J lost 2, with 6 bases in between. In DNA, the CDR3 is TGTGCCAGCAGCCACCCCAACACTGAAGCTTTCTTT. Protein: CASSHPNTEAFF.

CDR3 DNA: TGTGCCAGTATTCCGGGACAGGGAGATTCTCGATGGTCTAACTATGGCTACACCTTC. Residues: CASIPGQGDSRWSNYGYTF. This chain uses TRBV19 with TRBJ1-2; 9 nucleotides line up with TRBD1. CDR1 is LNHDA, CDR2 SQIVND, per germline (reference sequence). V trimming: 7 bases; J trimming: 0 bases; junction bases outside the gene matches: 18. The CDR3 totals 19 residues.

The CDR3: CAISGQGADEQFF. The CDR3 DNA is TGTGCCATCAGTGGACAGGGGGCTGATGAGCAGTTCTTC. The rearrangement uses TRBV10-3 and TRBJ2-1, with 10 bases that match TRBD1. The ends lost 4 bases at V and 8 bases at J; junction bases unmatched: 2. CDR1 ENHRY and CDR2 SYGVKD come from the germline V gene. The CDR3 sequence is 13 residues long.

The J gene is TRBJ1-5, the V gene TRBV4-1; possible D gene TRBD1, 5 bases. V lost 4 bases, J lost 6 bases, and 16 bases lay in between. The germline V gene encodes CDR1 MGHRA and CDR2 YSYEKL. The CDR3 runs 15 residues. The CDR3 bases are TGCGCCAGCAGCCCGAGCGCTGGGGACGGTCAGCCCCAGCATTTT. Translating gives CASSPSAGDGQPQHF.

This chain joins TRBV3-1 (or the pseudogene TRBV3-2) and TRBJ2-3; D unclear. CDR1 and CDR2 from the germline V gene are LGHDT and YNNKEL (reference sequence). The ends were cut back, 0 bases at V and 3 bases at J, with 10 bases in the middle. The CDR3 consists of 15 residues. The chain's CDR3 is CASSQDRERTDTQYF. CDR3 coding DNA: TGTGCCAGCAGCCAAGATCGCGAGAGGACAGATACGCAGTATTTT.